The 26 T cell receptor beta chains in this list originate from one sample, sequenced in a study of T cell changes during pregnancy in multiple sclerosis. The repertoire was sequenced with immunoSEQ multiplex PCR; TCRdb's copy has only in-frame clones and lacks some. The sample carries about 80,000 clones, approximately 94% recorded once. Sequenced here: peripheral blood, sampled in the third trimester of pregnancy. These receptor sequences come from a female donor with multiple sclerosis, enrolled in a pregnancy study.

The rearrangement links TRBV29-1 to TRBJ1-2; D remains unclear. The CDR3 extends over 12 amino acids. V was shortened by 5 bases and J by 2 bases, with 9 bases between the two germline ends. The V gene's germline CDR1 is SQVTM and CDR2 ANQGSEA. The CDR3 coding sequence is TGCAGCGTTTCCGCACAGAACTATGGCTACACCTTC. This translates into CSVSAQNYGYTF.

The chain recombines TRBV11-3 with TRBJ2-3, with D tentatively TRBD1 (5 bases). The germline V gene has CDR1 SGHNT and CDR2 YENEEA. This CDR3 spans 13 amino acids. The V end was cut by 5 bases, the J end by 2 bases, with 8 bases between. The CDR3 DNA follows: TGTGCCAGCAGCCGGACAATCACAGATACGCAGTATTTT. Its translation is CASSRTITDTQYF.

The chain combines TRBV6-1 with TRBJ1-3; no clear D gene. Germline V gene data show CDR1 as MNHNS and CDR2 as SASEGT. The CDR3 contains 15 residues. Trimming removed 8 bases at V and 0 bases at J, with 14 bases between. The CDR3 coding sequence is TGTGCCAGCGTCCGGGTCATCCCCTCTGGAAACACCATATATTTT. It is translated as CASVRVIPSGNTIYF.

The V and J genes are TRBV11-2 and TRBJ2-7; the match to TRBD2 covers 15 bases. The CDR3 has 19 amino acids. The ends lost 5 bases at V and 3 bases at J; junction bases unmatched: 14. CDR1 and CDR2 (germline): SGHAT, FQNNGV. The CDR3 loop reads CASSRTGTSGGSSRYEQYF. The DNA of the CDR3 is TGTGCCAGCAGCCGAACCGGGACTAGCGGGGGGTCATCTCGCTACGAGCAGTACTTC.

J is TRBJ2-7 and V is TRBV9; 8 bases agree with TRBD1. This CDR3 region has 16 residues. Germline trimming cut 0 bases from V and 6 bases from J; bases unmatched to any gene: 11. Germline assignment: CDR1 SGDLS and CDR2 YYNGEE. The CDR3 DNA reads TGTGCCAGCAGCGTAGAGGGGTGGGGACAGGAGGTCGAGCAGTACTTC. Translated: CASSVEGWGQEVEQYF. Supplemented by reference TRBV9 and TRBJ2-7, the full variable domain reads DSGVTQTPKHLITATGQRVTLRCSPRSGDLSVYWYQQSLDQGLQFLIQYYNGEERAKGNILERFSAQQFPDLHSELNLSSLELGDSALYFCASSVEGWGQEVEQYFGPGTRLTVT.

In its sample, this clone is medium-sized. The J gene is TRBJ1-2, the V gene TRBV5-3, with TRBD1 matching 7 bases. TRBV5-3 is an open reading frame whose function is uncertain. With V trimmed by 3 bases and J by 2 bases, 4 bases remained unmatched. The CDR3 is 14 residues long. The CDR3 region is CARSYPDRNYGYTF. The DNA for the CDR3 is TGTGCCAGAAGCTACCCGGACAGGAACTATGGCTACACCTTC.

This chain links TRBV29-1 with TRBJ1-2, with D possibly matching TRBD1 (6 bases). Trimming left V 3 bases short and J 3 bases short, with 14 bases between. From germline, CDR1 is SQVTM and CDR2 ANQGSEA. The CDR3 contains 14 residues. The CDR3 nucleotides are TGCAGCGTTGAGGGGGACATTTTGGACTATGGCTACACCTTC. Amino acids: CSVEGDILDYGYTF.

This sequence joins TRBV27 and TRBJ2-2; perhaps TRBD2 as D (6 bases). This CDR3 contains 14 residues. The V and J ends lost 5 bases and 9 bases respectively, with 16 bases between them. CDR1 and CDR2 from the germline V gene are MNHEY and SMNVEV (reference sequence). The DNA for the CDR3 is TGTGCCAGCAGTGACGGGACTTTCCGTCGGGAGCTGTTTTTT. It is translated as CASSDGTFRRELFF.

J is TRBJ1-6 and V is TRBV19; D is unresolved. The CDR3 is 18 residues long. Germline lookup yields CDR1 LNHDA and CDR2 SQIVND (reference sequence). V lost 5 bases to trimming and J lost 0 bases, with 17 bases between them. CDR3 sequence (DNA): TGTGCCAGTAGTCTCCTACAAAGAGCGAGCTCCTATAATTCACCCCTCCACTTT. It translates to CASSLLQRASSYNSPLHF.

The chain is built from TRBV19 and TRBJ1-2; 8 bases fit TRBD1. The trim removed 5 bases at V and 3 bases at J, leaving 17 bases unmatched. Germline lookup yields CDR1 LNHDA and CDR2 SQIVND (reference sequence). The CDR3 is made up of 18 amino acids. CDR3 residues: CASSALGGQSGGDYGYTF. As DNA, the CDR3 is TGTGCCAGTAGTGCTTTGGGGGGTCAGTCAGGGGGCGACTATGGCTACACCTTC.

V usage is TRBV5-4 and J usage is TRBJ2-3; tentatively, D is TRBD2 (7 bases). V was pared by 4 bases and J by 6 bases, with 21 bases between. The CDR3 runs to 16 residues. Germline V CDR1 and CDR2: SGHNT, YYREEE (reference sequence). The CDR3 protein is CASSAAFRGAPDTQYF. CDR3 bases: TGTGCCAGCAGCGCCGCCTTCCGGGGGGCCCCCGATACGCAGTATTTT.

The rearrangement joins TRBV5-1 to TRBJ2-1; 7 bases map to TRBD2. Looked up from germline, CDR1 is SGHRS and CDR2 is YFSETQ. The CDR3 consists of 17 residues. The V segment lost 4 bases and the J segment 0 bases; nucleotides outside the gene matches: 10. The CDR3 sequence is CASSRTPLAVSYNEQFF. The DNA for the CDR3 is TGCGCCAGCAGCCGGACTCCTCTAGCGGTCTCCTACAATGAGCAGTTCTTC.

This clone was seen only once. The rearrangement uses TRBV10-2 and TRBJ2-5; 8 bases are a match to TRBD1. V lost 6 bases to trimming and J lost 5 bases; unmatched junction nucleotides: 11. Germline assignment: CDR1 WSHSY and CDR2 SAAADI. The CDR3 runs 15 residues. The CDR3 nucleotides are TGCGCCAGCAGCAATGGACAGGGTGGGACGGAGACCCAGTACTTC. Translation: CASSNGQGGTETQYF.

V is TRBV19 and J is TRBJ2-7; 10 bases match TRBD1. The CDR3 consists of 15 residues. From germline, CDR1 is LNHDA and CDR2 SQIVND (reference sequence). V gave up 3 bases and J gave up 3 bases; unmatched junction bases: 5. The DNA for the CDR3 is TGTGCCAGTAGTATGGGGACAGGGGATTTCTACGAGCAGTACTTC. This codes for CASSMGTGDFYEQYF.

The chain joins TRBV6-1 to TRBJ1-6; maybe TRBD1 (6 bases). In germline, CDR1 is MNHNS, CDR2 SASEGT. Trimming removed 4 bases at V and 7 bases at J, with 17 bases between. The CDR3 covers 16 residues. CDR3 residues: CASSAPVAGENSPLHF. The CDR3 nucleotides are TGTGCCAGCAGTGCACCCGTTGCAGGGGAGAATTCACCCCTCCACTTT.

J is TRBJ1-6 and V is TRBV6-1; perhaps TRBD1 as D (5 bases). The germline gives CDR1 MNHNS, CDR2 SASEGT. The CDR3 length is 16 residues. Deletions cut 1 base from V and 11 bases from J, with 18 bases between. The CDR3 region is CASSEDNDSAWAPLHF. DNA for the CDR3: TGTGCCAGCAGTGAAGATAACGACAGTGCCTGGGCACCCCTCCACTTT.

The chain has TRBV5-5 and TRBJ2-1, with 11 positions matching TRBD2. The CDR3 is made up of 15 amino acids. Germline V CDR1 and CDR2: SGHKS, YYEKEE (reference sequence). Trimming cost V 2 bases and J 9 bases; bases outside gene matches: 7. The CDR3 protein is CASSFVAGGQGEQFF. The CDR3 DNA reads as TGTGCCAGCAGCTTCGTAGCGGGGGGGCAGGGTGAGCAGTTCTTC.

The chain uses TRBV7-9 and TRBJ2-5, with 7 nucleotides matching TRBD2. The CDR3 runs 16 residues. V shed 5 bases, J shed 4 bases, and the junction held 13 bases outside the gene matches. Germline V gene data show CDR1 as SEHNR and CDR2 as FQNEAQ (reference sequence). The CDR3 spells CASSLLHREGGETQYF. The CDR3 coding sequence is TGTGCCAGCAGCCTCCTTCATAGGGAGGGAGGAGAGACCCAGTACTTC.

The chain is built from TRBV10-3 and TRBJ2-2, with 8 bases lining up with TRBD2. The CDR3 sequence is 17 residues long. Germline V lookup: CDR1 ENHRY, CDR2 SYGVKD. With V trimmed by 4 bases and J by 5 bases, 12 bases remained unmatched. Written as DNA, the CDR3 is TGTGCCATCAGTGGCGGCCCGAGCGGGGGCGAAACCGGGGAGCTGTTTTTT. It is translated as CAISGGPSGGETGELFF.

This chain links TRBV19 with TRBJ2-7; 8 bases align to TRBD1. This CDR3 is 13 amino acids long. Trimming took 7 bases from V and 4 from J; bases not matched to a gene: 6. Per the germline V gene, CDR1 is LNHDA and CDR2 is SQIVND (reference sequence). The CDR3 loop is CASTDRGHYEQYF. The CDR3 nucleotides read TGTGCCAGTACCGACAGGGGACATTACGAGCAGTACTTC.

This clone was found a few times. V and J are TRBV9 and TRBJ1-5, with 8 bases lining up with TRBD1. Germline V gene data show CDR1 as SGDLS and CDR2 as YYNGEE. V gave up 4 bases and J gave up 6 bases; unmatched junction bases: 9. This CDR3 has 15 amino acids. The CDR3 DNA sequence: TGTGCCAGCAGCCACGACGGACAGGGCGGTCAGCCCCAGCATTTT. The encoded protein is CASSHDGQGGQPQHF.

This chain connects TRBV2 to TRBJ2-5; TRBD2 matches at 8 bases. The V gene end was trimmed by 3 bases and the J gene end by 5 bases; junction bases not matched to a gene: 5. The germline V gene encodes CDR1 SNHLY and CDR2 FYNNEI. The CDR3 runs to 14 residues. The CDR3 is CASSEGSGDETQYF. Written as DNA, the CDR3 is TGTGCCAGCAGTGAGGGTAGCGGGGATGAGACCCAGTACTTC.

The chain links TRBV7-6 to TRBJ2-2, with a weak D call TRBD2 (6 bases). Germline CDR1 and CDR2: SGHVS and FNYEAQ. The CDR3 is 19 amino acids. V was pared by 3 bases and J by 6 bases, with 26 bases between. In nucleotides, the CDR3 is TGTGCCAGCAGCTTGTCAGGGACTTTTCCCGGGATGGGCGCCGGGGAGCTGTTTTTT. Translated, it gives CASSLSGTFPGMGAGELFF.

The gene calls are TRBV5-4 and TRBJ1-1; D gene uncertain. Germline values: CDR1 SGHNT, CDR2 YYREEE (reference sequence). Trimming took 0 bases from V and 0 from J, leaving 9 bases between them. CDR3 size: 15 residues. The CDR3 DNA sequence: TGTGCCAGCAGCTTGGATCCGGGGATGAACACTGAAGCTTTCTTT. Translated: CASSLDPGMNTEAFF.

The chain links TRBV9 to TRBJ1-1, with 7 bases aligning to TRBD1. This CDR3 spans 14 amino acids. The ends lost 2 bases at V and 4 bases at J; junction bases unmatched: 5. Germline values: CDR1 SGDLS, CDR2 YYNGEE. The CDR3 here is CASSVTGHSTEAFF. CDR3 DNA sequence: TGTGCCAGCAGCGTGACAGGGCATAGCACTGAAGCTTTCTTT.

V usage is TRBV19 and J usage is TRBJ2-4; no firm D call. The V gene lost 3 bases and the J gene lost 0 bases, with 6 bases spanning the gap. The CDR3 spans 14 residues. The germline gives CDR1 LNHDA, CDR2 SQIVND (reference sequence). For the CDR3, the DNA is TGTGCCAGTAGTATGGGCGTAGCCAAAAACATTCAGTACTTC. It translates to CASSMGVAKNIQYF. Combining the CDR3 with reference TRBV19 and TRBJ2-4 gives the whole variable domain DGGITQSPKYLFRKEGQNVTLSCEQNLNHDAMYWYRQDPGQGLRLIYYSQIVNDFQKGDIAEGYSVSREKKESFPLTVTSAQKNPTAFYLCASSMGVAKNIQYFGAGTRLSVL.